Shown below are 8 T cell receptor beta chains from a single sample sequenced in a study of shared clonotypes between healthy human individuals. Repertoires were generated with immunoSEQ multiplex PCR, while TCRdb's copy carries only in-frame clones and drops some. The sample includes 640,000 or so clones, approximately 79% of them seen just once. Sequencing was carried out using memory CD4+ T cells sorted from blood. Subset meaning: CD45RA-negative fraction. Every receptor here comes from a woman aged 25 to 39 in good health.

Written as DNA, the CDR3 is TGTGCCAGTAGTCCCTCCCAGGGAGGGCAAGCTAACTATGGCTACACCTTC. Encoded protein: CASSPSQGGQANYGYTF. The chain has TRBV19 and TRBJ1-2; D is perhaps TRBD1 (5 bases). Germline CDR1 reads LNHDA; CDR2 reads SQIVND (reference sequence). V was clipped by 5 bases and J by 0 bases, with 19 bases between them. This CDR3 contains 17 residues.

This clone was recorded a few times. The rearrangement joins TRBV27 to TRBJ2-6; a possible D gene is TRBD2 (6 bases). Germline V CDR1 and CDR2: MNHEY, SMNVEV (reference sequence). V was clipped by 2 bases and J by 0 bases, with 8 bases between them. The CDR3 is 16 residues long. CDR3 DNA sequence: TGTGCCAGCAGTTTAGTCGGGGGCTCTGGGGCCAACGTCCTGACTTTC. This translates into CASSLVGGSGANVLTF.

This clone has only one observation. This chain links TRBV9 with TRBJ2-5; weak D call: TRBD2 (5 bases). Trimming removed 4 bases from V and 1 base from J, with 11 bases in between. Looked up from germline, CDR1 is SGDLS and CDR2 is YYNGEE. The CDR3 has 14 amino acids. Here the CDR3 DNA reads TGTGCCAGCAGCCCACTAGTTTCCCAAGAGACCCAGTACTTC. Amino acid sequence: CASSPLVSQETQYF.

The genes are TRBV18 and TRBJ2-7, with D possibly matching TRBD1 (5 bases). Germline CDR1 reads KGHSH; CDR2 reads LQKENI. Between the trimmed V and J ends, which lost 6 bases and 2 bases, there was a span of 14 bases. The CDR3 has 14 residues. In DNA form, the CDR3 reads TGTGCCAGCTCGCCGACAGAAGAGACCTACGAGCAGTACTTC. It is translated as CASSPTEETYEQYF. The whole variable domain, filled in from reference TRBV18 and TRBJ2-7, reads NAGVMQNPRHLVRRRGQEARLRCSPMKGHSHVYWYRQLPEEGLKFMVYLQKENIIDESGMPKERFSAEFPKEGPSILRIQQVVRGDSAAYFCASSPTEETYEQYFGPGTRLTVT.

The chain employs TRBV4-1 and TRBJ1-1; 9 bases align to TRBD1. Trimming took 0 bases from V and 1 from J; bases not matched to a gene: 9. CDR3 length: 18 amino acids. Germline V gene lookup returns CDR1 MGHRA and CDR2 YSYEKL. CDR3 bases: TGCGCCAGCAGCCAAGATCTTGGTCCGGGACAGGGGAACACTGAAGCTTTCTTT. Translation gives CASSQDLGPGQGNTEAFF.

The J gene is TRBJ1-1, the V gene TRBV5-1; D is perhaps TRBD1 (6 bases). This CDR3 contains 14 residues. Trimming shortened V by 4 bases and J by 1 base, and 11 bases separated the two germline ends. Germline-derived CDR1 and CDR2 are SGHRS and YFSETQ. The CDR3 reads CASSERDTNTEAFF. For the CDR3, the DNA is TGCGCCAGCAGCGAACGGGACACGAACACTGAAGCTTTCTTT.

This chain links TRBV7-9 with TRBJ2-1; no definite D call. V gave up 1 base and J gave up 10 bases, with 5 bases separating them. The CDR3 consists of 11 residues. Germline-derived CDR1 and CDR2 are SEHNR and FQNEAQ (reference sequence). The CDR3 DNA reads TGTGCCAGCAGCTTAGTTTGGGAGCAGTTCTTC. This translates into CASSLVWEQFF.

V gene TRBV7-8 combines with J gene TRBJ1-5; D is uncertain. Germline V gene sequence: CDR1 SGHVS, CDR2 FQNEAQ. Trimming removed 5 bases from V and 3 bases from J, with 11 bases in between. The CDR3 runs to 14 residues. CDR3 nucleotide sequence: TGTGCCAGCAGCCCAACCATTTACAATCAGCCCCAGCATTTT. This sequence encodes CASSPTIYNQPQHF.